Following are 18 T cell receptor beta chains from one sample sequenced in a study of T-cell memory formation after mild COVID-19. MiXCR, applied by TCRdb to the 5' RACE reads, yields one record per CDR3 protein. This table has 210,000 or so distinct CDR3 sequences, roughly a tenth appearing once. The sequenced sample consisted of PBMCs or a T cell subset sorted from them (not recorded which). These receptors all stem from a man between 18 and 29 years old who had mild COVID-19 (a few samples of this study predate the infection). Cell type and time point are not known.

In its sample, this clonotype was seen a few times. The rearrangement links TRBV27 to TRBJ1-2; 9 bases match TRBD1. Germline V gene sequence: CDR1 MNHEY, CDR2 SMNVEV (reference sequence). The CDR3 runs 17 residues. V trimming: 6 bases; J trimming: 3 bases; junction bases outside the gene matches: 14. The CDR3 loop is CASRERRDREGYYGYTF. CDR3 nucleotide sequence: TGTGCCAGCAGGGAGCGCCGGGACAGGGAAGGTTACTATGGCTACACCTTC.

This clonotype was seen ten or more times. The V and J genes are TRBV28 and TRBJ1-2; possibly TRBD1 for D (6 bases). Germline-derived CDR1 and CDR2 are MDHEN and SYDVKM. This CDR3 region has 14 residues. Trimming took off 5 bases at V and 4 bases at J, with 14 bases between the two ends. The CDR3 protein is CASSPGGRIYGYTF. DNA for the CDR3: TGTGCCAGCAGTCCCGGGGGGCGTATCTATGGCTACACCTTC.

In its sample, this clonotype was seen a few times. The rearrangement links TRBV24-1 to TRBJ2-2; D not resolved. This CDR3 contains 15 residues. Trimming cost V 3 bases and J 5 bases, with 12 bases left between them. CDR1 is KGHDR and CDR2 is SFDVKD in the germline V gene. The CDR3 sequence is CATSDERLRTGELFF. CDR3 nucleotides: TGTGCCACCAGTGATGAGCGCTTGAGGACCGGGGAGCTGTTTTTT.

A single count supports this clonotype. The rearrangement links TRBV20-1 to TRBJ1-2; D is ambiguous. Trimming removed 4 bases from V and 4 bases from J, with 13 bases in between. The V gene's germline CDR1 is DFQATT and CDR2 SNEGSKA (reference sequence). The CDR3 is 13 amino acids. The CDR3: CSAIEGGGYGYTF. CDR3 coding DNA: TGCAGTGCTATTGAGGGAGGCGGCTATGGCTACACCTTC.

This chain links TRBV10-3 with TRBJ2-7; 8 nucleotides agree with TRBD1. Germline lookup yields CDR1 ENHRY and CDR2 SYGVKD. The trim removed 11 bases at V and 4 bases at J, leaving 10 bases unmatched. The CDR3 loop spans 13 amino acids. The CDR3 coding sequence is TGTGCCGCAGGGGGACAGGTGGGATACGAGCAGTACTTC. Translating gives CAAGGQVGYEQYF.

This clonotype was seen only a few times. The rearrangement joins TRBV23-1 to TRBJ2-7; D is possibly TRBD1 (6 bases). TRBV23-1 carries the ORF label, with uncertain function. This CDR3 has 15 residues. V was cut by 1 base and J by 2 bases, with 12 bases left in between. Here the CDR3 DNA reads TGCGCCAGCAGTCAATGGGGGCGACAGGCCTACGAGCAGTACGTC. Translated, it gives CASSQWGRQAYEQYV.

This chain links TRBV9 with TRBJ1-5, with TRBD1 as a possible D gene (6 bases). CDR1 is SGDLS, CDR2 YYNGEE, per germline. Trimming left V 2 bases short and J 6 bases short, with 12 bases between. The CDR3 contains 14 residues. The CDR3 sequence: CASSVRGYGQPQHF. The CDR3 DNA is TGTGCCAGCAGCGTCAGGGGATATGGTCAGCCCCAGCATTTT.

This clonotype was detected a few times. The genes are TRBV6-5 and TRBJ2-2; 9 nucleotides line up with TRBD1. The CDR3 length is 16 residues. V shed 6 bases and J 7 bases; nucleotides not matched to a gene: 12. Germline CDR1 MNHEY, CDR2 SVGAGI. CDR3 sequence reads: CASRRLNRGPIGELFF. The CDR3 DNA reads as TGTGCCAGCAGACGACTAAACAGGGGGCCGATCGGGGAGCTGTTTTTT.

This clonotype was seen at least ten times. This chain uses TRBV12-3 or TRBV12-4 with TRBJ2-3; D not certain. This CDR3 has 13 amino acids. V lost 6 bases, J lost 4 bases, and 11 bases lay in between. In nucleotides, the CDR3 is TGTGCCAGCAGCCCCGACCGTCCAGATACGCAGTATTTT. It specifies CASSPDRPDTQYF.

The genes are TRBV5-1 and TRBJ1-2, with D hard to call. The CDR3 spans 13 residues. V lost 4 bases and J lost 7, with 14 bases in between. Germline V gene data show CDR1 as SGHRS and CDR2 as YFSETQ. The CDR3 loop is CASSLPTWGGYTF. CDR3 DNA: TGCGCCAGCAGCCTTCCCACATGGGGTGGCTACACCTTC.

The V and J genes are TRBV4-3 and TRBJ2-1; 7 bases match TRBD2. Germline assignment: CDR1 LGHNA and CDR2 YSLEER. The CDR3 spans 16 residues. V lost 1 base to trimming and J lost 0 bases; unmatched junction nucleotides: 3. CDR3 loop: CASSQGRGSSYNEQFF. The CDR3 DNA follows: TGCGCCAGCAGCCAAGGGCGGGGGAGCTCCTACAATGAGCAGTTCTTC.

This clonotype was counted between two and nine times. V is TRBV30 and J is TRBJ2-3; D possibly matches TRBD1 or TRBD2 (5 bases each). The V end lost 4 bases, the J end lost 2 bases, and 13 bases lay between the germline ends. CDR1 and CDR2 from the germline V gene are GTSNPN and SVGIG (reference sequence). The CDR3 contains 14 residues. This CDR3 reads CAWTLGAYTDTQYF. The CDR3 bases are TGTGCCTGGACTCTCGGGGCCTACACAGATACGCAGTATTTT.

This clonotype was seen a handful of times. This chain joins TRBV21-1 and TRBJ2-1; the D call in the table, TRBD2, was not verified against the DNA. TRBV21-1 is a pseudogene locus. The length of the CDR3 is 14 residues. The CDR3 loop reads CASSKKRGGYEQFF. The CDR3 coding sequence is TGTGCCAGCAGCAAAAAGCGCGGGGGGTATGAGCAGTTCTTC.

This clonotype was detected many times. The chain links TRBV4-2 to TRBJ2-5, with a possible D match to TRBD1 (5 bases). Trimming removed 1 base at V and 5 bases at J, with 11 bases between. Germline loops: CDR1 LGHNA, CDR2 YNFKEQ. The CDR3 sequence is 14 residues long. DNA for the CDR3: TGTGCCAGCAGCCAAGTAGAAGGGGTGGAGACCCAGTACTTC. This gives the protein CASSQVEGVETQYF.

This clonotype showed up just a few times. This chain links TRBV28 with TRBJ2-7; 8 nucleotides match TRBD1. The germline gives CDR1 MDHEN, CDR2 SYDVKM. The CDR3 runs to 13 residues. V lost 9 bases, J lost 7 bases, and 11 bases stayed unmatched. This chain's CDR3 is CASLRTGSKEQYV. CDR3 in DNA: TGTGCCAGTCTCCGGACAGGGTCAAAGGAGCAGTACGTC.

In DNA, the CDR3 is TGTGCCAGCAGATACAGCCCATCAAACTTTGGGGAGACCCAGTACTTC. This codes for CASRYSPSNFGETQYF. This rearrangement joins TRBV6-6 to TRBJ2-5; no clear D gene. From germline, CDR1 is MNHNY and CDR2 SVGAGI (reference sequence). With 6 bases removed from V and 5 bases from J, the gap between germline ends came to 22 bases. There are 16 residues in the CDR3.

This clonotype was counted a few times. DNA of the CDR3: TGTGCCAGCAGTAGGACTAGTCCCGATACGCAGTATTTT. Translating gives CASSRTSPDTQYF. The V call is TRBV27, the J call TRBJ2-3; 7 bases line up with TRBD2. V lost 5 bases to trimming and J lost 6 bases; unmatched junction nucleotides: 5. Germline loops: CDR1 MNHEY, CDR2 SMNVEV (reference sequence). The CDR3 has 13 residues.

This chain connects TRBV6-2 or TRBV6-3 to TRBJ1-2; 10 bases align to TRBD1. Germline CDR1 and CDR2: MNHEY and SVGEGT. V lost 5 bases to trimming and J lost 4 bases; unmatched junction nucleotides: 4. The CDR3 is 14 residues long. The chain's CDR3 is CASSTGTGAYGYTF. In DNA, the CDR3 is TGTGCCAGCAGTACCGGGACAGGGGCCTATGGCTACACCTTC.